This TCR beta chain was found in a study of CD8 T cells in Susac syndrome. Random hexamers served to reverse transcribe roughly 0.45 to 1 ug RNA. MiXCR, run by TCRdb on the immunoSEQ multiplex PCR reads, gives a single entry per CDR3 protein. The table has approximately 100,000 distinct CDR3 sequences, about nine tenths seen once; the top ten hold less than 0.15%. V lost 4 bases and J lost 4; bases outside the gene matches: 10. Germline CDR1 and CDR2: SEHNR and FQNEAQ (reference sequence). This CDR3 is 15 amino acids long. TCR beta sequencing was performed on blood CD8+ and CD4+ T cells. The sample was CD4+ T cells from PBMCs. The source of this sequence is a human donor in good health. The chain links TRBV7-9 to TRBJ2-7; 7 positions match TRBD1. The CDR3 loop reads CASSSRGGQAYEQYF. CDR3 sequence (DNA): TGTGCCAGCAGCTCTCGCGGTGGACAGGCTTACGAGCAGTACTTC.